This T cell receptor (beta chain) originates from a study of shared clonotypes between healthy human individuals. CDR3 size: 14 residues. Between the trimmed V and J ends, which lost 0 bases and 7 bases, there was a span of 10 bases. CDR1 and CDR2 from the germline V gene are LNHDA and SQIVND (reference sequence). Without sorting, samples used around 100 million PBMCs for genomic DNA. For unsorted PBMC, around 300 ng DNA per replicate equaled tens of thousands of T cell genomes. This table comes from immunoSEQ multiplex PCR, and its TCRdb copy is limited to in-frame clones, with some not included. Altogether 490,000 or so clones are present, 79% being singletons, with the ten largest covering approximately 12%.

Sequencing was done on a sample of PBMCs. This clonotype originated in a woman aged 35 to 49 in good health. Some clones in this sample may be carry-over from other donors' samples. This chain connects TRBV19 to TRBJ2-1; D is undetermined. CDR3 DNA sequence: TGTGCCAGTAGTATAGACGACATTTGGAATGAGCAGTTCTTC. Its translation is CASSIDDIWNEQFF. The entire variable domain, with the rest obtained from reference TRBV19 and TRBJ2-1, is as follows: DGGITQSPKYLFRKEGQNVTLSCEQNLNHDAMYWYRQDPGQGLRLIYYSQIVNDFQKGDIAEGYSVSREKKESFPLTVTSAQKNPTAFYLCASSIDDIWNEQFFGPGTRLTVL.